The T cell receptor (beta chain) described here comes from a study of CD4+ T cells in melanoma. The CDR3 is 15 amino acids. V dropped 2 bases and J dropped 7 bases, with 16 bases sitting between them. The germline V gene has CDR1 SGHRS and CDR2 YFSETQ. The assay was immunoSEQ multiplex PCR, and TCRdb's table has in-frame clones only and misses some. This table holds over 10,000 clones, over 65% found once. Sample: cells from a culture (not recorded whether cultured in vitro). The chain uses TRBV5-1 and TRBJ2-1, with D hard to call. The source is a human donor with melanoma. DNA of the CDR3: TGCGCCAGCAGCTTTTTTGGCCAGGCACGGAATGAGCAGTTCTTC. Translated: CASSFFGQARNEQFF.